The 24 T cell receptor beta chains presented below share a single source sample, sequenced in a study of CD8 T cells in ankylosing spondylitis. TCRdb reprocessed the 5' RACE reads via MiXCR and lists one record per CDR3 protein. There are under 300,000 distinct CDR3 sequences in the sample; approximately 20% occur only once, and less than 35% lies in the top ten. The sequencing sample was made of blood, either unsorted or a sorted T cell fraction (not recorded which). The origin of the receptors is a male donor with ankylosing spondylitis or in good health (not recorded which).

The sample holds a few counts of this clonotype. The chain joins TRBV20-1 to TRBJ2-7; 9 bases agree with TRBD2. This CDR3 has 15 residues. From germline, CDR1 is DFQATT and CDR2 SNEGSKA (reference sequence). V shed 5 bases and J 2 bases; nucleotides not matched to a gene: 10. CDR3 sequence reads: CSAPKGREGPYEQYF. CDR3 sequence (DNA): TGCAGTGCTCCGAAGGGGCGGGAGGGCCCCTACGAGCAGTACTTC.

J is TRBJ1-4 and V is TRBV27; the match to TRBD1 covers 8 bases. The CDR3 extends over 14 amino acids. Germline values: CDR1 MNHEY, CDR2 SMNVEV (reference sequence). J lost 8 bases, V lost 4 bases, and 6 bases had no gene match. The CDR3 DNA sequence: TGTGCCAGCAGTTCCAGGGGGCTGGGAGAAAAACTGTTTTTT. Amino acids: CASSSRGLGEKLFF.

Many counts were recorded for this clonotype. This chain connects TRBV15 to TRBJ2-7, with D unresolved. The CDR3 runs 14 residues. Trimming stripped 1 base from V and 2 bases from J, with 9 bases between. Germline CDR1 is LNHNV and CDR2 is YYDKDF (reference sequence). The CDR3 DNA reads TGTGCCACCAGCAGAGTTGAGACGACCTACGAGCAGTACTTC. This sequence encodes CATSRVETTYEQYF. The entire variable domain, with the rest obtained from reference TRBV15 and TRBJ2-7, is as follows: DAMVIQNPRYQVTQFGKPVTLSCSQTLNHNVMYWYQQKSSQAPKLLFHYYDKDFNNEADTPDNFQSRRPNTSFCFLDIRSPGLGDTAMYLCATSRVETTYEQYFGPGTRLTVT.

This clonotype was counted between two and nine times. The rearrangement links TRBV6-1 to TRBJ1-1; TRBD1 aligns across 10 bases. This CDR3 has 15 residues. Trimming cost V 5 bases and J 2 bases; bases outside gene matches: 5. In germline, CDR1 is MNHNS, CDR2 SASEGT. The CDR3: CASSKTGGLNTEAFF. In nucleotides, the CDR3 is TGTGCCAGCAGTAAGACAGGGGGCCTTAACACTGAAGCTTTCTTT.

This clonotype appeared a few times. The chain employs TRBV12-3 or TRBV12-4 and TRBJ1-6, with D perhaps TRBD1 (5 bases). The V end lost 6 bases, the J end lost 11 bases, and 11 bases lay between the germline ends. The CDR3 runs to 12 residues. The CDR3 nucleotides read TGTGCCAGCAGCACGTCGGGGCCACCCCTCCACTTT. Encoded protein: CASSTSGPPLHF.

The rearrangement uses TRBV6-5 and TRBJ2-1; 12 bases fit TRBD2. The CDR3 covers 16 residues. Germline assignment: CDR1 MNHEY and CDR2 SVGAGI. After removal of 0 bases from V and 5 bases from J, the junction contained 2 bases not matched to a gene. CDR3 amino acids: CASSYSGLAGDNEQFF. CDR3 bases: TGTGCCAGCAGTTACTCGGGACTAGCGGGCGACAATGAGCAGTTCTTC.

This clonotype was counted between two and nine times. This chain links TRBV27 with TRBJ1-1; D gene ambiguous. Looked up from germline, CDR1 is MNHEY and CDR2 is SMNVEV (reference sequence). The CDR3 has 14 amino acids. Deletions cut 5 bases from V and 3 bases from J, with 13 bases between. The CDR3 bases are TGTGCCAGCAGTGCGACTGTTTACTACACTGAAGCTTTCTTT. Its translation is CASSATVYYTEAFF.

The chain recombines TRBV6-2 or TRBV6-3 with TRBJ2-1, with 9 bases identical to TRBD2. Unmatched junction bases numbered 19, after V lost 8 bases and J lost 8 bases. The CDR3 consists of 17 residues. Germline V gives CDR1 MNHEY, CDR2 SVGEGT. The CDR3 reads CASRRGLAKPSGDEQFF. The CDR3, as DNA: TGTGCCAGCCGGCGGGGACTAGCCAAACCCTCCGGCGATGAGCAGTTCTTC.

The chain combines TRBV21-1 with TRBJ2-5. TRBV21-1 is a pseudogene segment. The length of the CDR3 is 12 residues. The CDR3: CASARLEETQYF. DNA for the CDR3: TGTGCCAGCGCGAGATTAGAAGAGACCCAGTACTTC.

The V and J genes are TRBV4-3 and TRBJ2-7; D unclear. CDR3 size: 13 residues. In germline, CDR1 is LGHNA, CDR2 YSLEER. Trimming cost V 0 bases and J 3 bases, with 6 bases left between them. The CDR3 DNA is TGCGCCAGCAGCCAAGATCCAGACTACGAGCAGTACTTC. This translates into CASSQDPDYEQYF.

J is TRBJ2-5 and V is TRBV4-1; tentatively, D is TRBD1 (5 bases). Trimming took 3 bases from V and 5 from J, leaving 16 bases between them. This CDR3 has 15 residues. The V gene's germline CDR1 is MGHRA and CDR2 YSYEKL. The CDR3 is CASSQVMGQGETQYF. CDR3 bases: TGCGCCAGCAGCCAGGTGATGGGGCAAGGGGAGACCCAGTACTTC.

The gene calls are TRBV29-1 and TRBJ2-7, with 8 bases identical to TRBD2. This CDR3 region has 15 residues. Germline CDR1 and CDR2: SQVTM and ANQGSEA. After removal of 0 bases from V and 4 bases from J, the junction contained 8 bases not matched to a gene. The CDR3 DNA follows: TGCAGCGTTGAAGATCGAGTAGCGGGATCTTACGAGCAGTACTTC. This gives the protein CSVEDRVAGSYEQYF.

This clonotype was detected ten times or more. The chain couples TRBV6-5 to TRBJ2-7, with no clear D. Per the germline V gene, CDR1 is MNHEY and CDR2 is SVGAGI. The CDR3 spans 13 residues. Trimming left V 0 bases short and J 4 bases short, with 7 bases between. CDR3 in DNA: TGTGCCAGCAGTTACTCTGCTGGGTACGAGCAGTACTTC. It encodes CASSYSAGYEQYF.

The CDR3 bases are TGTGCCAGCAGCCAAGCCGGACTGGAAGAGACCCAGTACTTC. It codes for CASSQAGLEETQYF. V usage is TRBV3-1 and J usage is TRBJ2-5, with D tentatively TRBD2 (5 bases). The ends were cut back, 1 base at V and 3 bases at J, with 9 bases in the middle. Germline CDR1 is LGHDT and CDR2 is YNNKEL (reference sequence). The CDR3 is made up of 14 amino acids.

V usage is TRBV12-3 or TRBV12-4 and J usage is TRBJ2-2; 9 nucleotides match TRBD2. The trim removed 3 bases at V and 4 bases at J, leaving 9 bases unmatched. The CDR3 contains 17 residues. As DNA, the CDR3 is TGTGCCAGCAGTTTCTGGGCGGCGGGAGGGCCCACCGGGGAGCTGTTTTTT. This translates into CASSFWAAGGPTGELFF.

This chain joins TRBV9 and TRBJ2-7; tentative D call: TRBD1 (5 bases). Germline V gene lookup returns CDR1 SGDLS and CDR2 YYNGEE. This CDR3 is built from 14 residues. Deletions cut 0 bases from V and 2 bases from J, with 9 bases between. The CDR3 coding sequence is TGTGCCAGCAGCGTAGGGGGCGAGACCTACGAGCAGTACTTC. Translating gives CASSVGGETYEQYF.

This clonotype was seen a handful of times. The DNA for the CDR3 is TGCAGCGTTGAATTCCCGGACACCGGGGAGCTGTTTTTT. Protein: CSVEFPDTGELFF. The rearrangement links TRBV29-1 to TRBJ2-2; no clear D gene. There are 13 residues in the CDR3. V was trimmed by 2 bases and J by 3 bases, leaving 7 bases between them. The germline V gene has CDR1 SQVTM and CDR2 ANQGSEA.

There are a few counts of this clonotype. J is TRBJ2-7 and V is TRBV27, with TRBD1 matching 9 bases. The V segment lost 5 bases and the J segment 7 bases; nucleotides outside the gene matches: 12. Germline CDR1 MNHEY, CDR2 SMNVEV (reference sequence). This CDR3 has 15 residues. This CDR3 is CASSTTGGGLWEQYF. CDR3 DNA sequence: TGTGCCAGCAGTACTACAGGGGGCGGGCTTTGGGAGCAGTACTTC.

This rearrangement joins TRBV7-3 to TRBJ2-5; 9 bases agree with TRBD1. Looked up from germline, CDR1 is SGHTA and CDR2 is FQGTGA. V shed 2 bases, J shed 5 bases, and the junction held 9 bases outside the gene matches. CDR3 length: 16 amino acids. The CDR3 loop is CASSLLGQGSMETQYF. The CDR3 DNA reads as TGTGCCAGCAGCTTACTGGGACAGGGCAGCATGGAGACCCAGTACTTC. Full variable domain (missing parts from reference TRBV7-3 and TRBJ2-5): GAGVSQTPSNKVTEKGKYVELRCDPISGHTALYWYRQSLGQGPEFLIYFQGTGAADDSGLPNDRFFAVRPEGSVSTLKIQRTERGDSAVYLCASSLLGQGSMETQYFGPGTRLLVL.

This clonotype was found a few times. The chain joins TRBV7-2 to TRBJ2-1, with 10 nucleotides matching TRBD2. Germline V gene lookup returns CDR1 SGHTA and CDR2 FQGNSA. This CDR3 region has 13 residues. The V segment lost 3 bases and the J segment 9 bases; nucleotides outside the gene matches: 2. CDR3 nucleotide sequence: TGTGCCAGCAGCTTTCTAGCGGGAGTTGAGCAGTTCTTC. Translation: CASSFLAGVEQFF.

This clonotype has more than one count but fewer than ten. The chain combines TRBV7-2 with TRBJ2-7, with a weak D call TRBD2 (6 bases). Per germline, CDR1 SGHTA and CDR2 FQGNSA. This CDR3 has 12 residues. V lost 6 bases and J 4 bases, leaving 10 bases between the germline ends. The CDR3 DNA follows: TGTGCCAGCAGTCCGGAGGGGTACGAGCAGTACTTC. This encodes CASSPEGYEQYF. Supplemented by reference TRBV7-2 and TRBJ2-7, the full variable domain reads GAGVSQSPSNKVTEKGKDVELRCDPISGHTALYWYRQSLGQGLEFLIYFQGNSAPDKSGLPSDRFSAERTGGSVSTLTIQRTQQEDSAVYLCASSPEGYEQYFGPGTRLTVT.

A few counts support this clonotype. V and J are TRBV12-3 or TRBV12-4 and TRBJ2-7; no clear D gene. The CDR3 sequence is 12 residues long. V was pared by 3 bases and J by 3 bases, with 6 bases between. In DNA form, the CDR3 reads TGTGCCAGCAGTTTGGAGTTCTACGAGCAGTACTTC. Protein product: CASSLEFYEQYF.

This clonotype was counted between two and nine times. V and J are TRBV10-2 and TRBJ1-1; D gene ambiguous. Germline V gives CDR1 WSHSY, CDR2 SAAADI. V was trimmed by 5 bases and J by 5 bases, leaving 12 bases between them. This CDR3 has 13 residues. The CDR3 DNA reads TGCGCCAGCAGTATCTCAGAAAGAACTGAAGCTTTCTTT. It yields the protein CASSISERTEAFF.

This chain uses TRBV3-1 with TRBJ2-1; unclear D gene. The CDR3 covers 14 residues. V dropped 5 bases and J dropped 5 bases, with 13 bases sitting between them. Germline V lookup: CDR1 LGHDT, CDR2 YNNKEL (reference sequence). The CDR3 spells CASSDAQQNNEQFF. CDR3 coding DNA: TGTGCCAGCAGCGACGCCCAGCAGAACAATGAGCAGTTCTTC.